This entry lists 12 T cell receptor beta chains sequenced from one sample in a study of cytomegalovirus exposure and HLA in healthy donors. PCR was performed using 60 Vbeta and 13 Jbeta primers. The repertoire was sequenced with immunoSEQ multiplex PCR; TCRdb's copy has only in-frame clones and lacks some. This repertoire shows 150,000 to 200,000 clones, just over 70% found once; its top ten account for 4.7%. The material sequenced was PBMCs. The receptors shown here come from a man aged 18 to 29 in good health and CMV-seropositive.

This chain joins TRBV2 and TRBJ1-2; TRBD1 agrees at 7 bases. V dropped 8 bases and J dropped 3; count of bases not matched to a gene: 6. The CDR3 runs 13 residues. CDR1 is SNHLY, CDR2 FYNNEI, per germline. Here the CDR3 reads CASLQDRDYGYTF. The CDR3 bases are TGTGCCAGCCTACAAGACAGGGACTATGGCTACACCTTC.

The chain carries TRBV28 and TRBJ1-3; 9 nucleotides agree with TRBD1. Germline CDR1 MDHEN, CDR2 SYDVKM. J gave up 4 bases and V 6 bases, and 7 bases lay outside the gene matches. The CDR3 consists of 15 residues. CDR3 loop: CASREQGAKGNTIYF. CDR3 sequence (DNA): TGTGCCAGCAGAGAACAGGGGGCGAAAGGAAACACCATATATTTT.

Of note for this clone: The junction and the germline gene differ at one end; a read error may be behind it. Distinct nucleotide sequences in the sample also encode this CDR3. V gene TRBV29-1 combines with J gene TRBJ2-1, with a tentative D call TRBD1 (6 bases). This CDR3 is built from 15 residues. The germline V gene encodes CDR1 SQVTM and CDR2 ANQGSEA. CDR3 residues: CSVVLLDRNYNEQFF. DNA of the CDR3: TGCAGCGTTGTCCTACTGGACAGAAACTACAACGAGCAGTTCTTC.

The chain employs TRBV5-4 and TRBJ2-1; D is perhaps TRBD2 (5 bases). Per the germline V gene, CDR1 is SGHNT and CDR2 is YYREEE (reference sequence). Trimming took 0 bases from V and 3 from J, leaving 7 bases between them. CDR3 length: 14 residues. CDR3 protein: CASSLDRDYNEQFF. CDR3 DNA: TGTGCCAGCAGCTTGGATCGGGACTACAATGAGCAGTTCTTC.

The CDR3 bases are TGTGCCAGCAGCGCCAGAGAGGGGACTAGCGGGGGGCCTCCTTGGGATGAGCAGTTCTTC. Residues: CASSAREGTSGGPPWDEQFF. The chain links TRBV9 to TRBJ2-1; 15 bases are shared with TRBD2. The length of the CDR3 is 20 residues. CDR1 SGDLS and CDR2 YYNGEE come from the germline V gene. V gave up 3 bases and J gave up 8 bases; unmatched junction bases: 18.

The chain links TRBV19 to TRBJ1-2, with TRBD1 matching 9 bases. The CDR3 spans 14 residues. The V segment lost 6 bases and the J segment 6 bases; nucleotides outside the gene matches: 8. Per the germline V gene, CDR1 is LNHDA and CDR2 is SQIVND (reference sequence). As DNA, the CDR3 is TGTGCCAGTAGGATGCCGGGACAGGGCGATGGCTACACCTTC. Translating gives CASRMPGQGDGYTF.

The chain links TRBV5-1 to TRBJ1-5; 12 bases match TRBD1. The CDR3 contains 15 residues. Losses at the gene ends were 4 bases for V and 6 bases for J; bases not matched to a gene: 5. CDR1 is SGHRS, CDR2 YFSETQ, per germline. The CDR3 spells CASSPGQGAIQPQHF. CDR3 sequence (DNA): TGCGCCAGCAGCCCGGGACAGGGGGCGATTCAGCCCCAGCATTTT.

This sequence joins TRBV7-8 and TRBJ1-2; 10 bases map to TRBD1. The germline CDR1 and CDR2 sequences are SGHVS and FQNEAQ. The CDR3 covers 16 residues. With 5 bases clipped from V and 8 bases from J, the junction kept 14 bases outside the gene matches. The CDR3 region has the DNA TGTGCCAGCAGCCGAGAGACAGGGGGCATTCCGGACGGCTACACCTTC. Translated: CASSRETGGIPDGYTF. The full variable domain, its missing parts supplied by reference TRBV7-8 and TRBJ1-2, is GAGVSQSPRYKVAKRGQDVALRCDPISGHVSLFWYQQALGQGPEFLTYFQNEAQLDKSGLPSDRFFAERPEGSVSTLKIQRTQQEDSAVYLCASSRETGGIPDGYTFGSGTRLTVV.

The chain joins TRBV6-5 to TRBJ2-6; D not resolved. The CDR3 has 15 residues. Trimming stripped 2 bases from V and 0 bases from J, with 5 bases between. Germline assignment: CDR1 MNHEY and CDR2 SVGAGI. The CDR3 DNA sequence: TGTGCCAGCAGTTACATGGCCTCTGGGGCCAACGTCCTGACTTTC. This sequence encodes CASSYMASGANVLTF.

The chain couples TRBV7-9 to TRBJ2-3; D is possibly TRBD2 (5 bases). Germline assignment: CDR1 SEHNR and CDR2 FQNEAQ (reference sequence). Trimming left V 5 bases short and J 0 bases short, with 12 bases between. This CDR3 comprises 15 residues. The CDR3 region is CASSLGDSSTDTQYF. The CDR3 DNA is TGTGCCAGCAGCCTCGGGGATTCTAGCACAGATACGCAGTATTTT.

The rearrangement links TRBV28 to TRBJ1-5, with TRBD1 identical over 10 bases. CDR1 is MDHEN and CDR2 is SYDVKM in the germline V gene. The J segment lost 5 bases and the V segment lost 6 bases, leaving 7 bases of the junction unmatched. The CDR3 has 15 residues. The CDR3 region is CASSPIGQGDQPQHF. CDR3 DNA: TGTGCCAGCAGCCCCATAGGACAGGGGGATCAGCCCCAGCATTTT.

This clone was observed a handful of times. The chain has TRBV28 and TRBJ2-1; TRBD1 agrees at 9 bases. This CDR3 has 15 residues. V was pared by 1 base and J by 6 bases, with 4 bases of the junction left unmatched. CDR1 MDHEN and CDR2 SYDVKM come from the germline V gene. This CDR3 is CASSLSGTGINEQFF. CDR3 nucleotide sequence: TGTGCCAGCAGTTTATCTGGGACAGGGATCAATGAGCAGTTCTTC.